This T cell receptor (beta chain) was observed in a study of cytomegalovirus exposure and HLA in healthy donors. The CDR3 has 15 amino acids. J was trimmed by 5 bases and V by 4 bases; bases with no gene match: 5. Germline V gene lookup returns CDR1 SGHTS and CDR2 YDEGEE. The study's findings and limits: Presence/absence analyses assumed roughly uniform sequencing depth across donors, which may not hold. Accurate prediction of HLA-A and HLA-B alleles (for most subjects) was reportedly achieved from TCR beta sequences.

Primers included in the PCR were 60 Vbeta and 13 Jbeta primers. Libraries were prepared by immunoSEQ multiplex PCR; TCRdb keeps only in-frame clonotypes and omits some of them. Among under 150,000 clones listed, 80% were seen once. With respect to this clone: Its target is not known.

V is TRBV5-8 and J is TRBJ2-7; 14 bases agree with TRBD2. The TCR was taken from a man aged 30 to 45 in good health and CMV-seronegative. The sample comprised PBMCs. The CDR3 bases are TGTGCCAGCAGCCGGGGACTAGCGGGAGCAAACGAGCAGTACTTC. The encoded protein is CASSRGLAGANEQYF.